This T cell receptor (beta chain) was profiled in a study of beta chain features in type 1 diabetes. Whole-study results and caveats: There was a moderate but significant shortening of TCRB CDR3s in all four CD4+ subsets of Type 1 diabetes patients. Sequencing used cDNA, and cells with high TCR expression could therefore be over-represented.

This clone was seen more than once but under ten times. The antigen is unknown. What was sequenced were expressed TCRB transcripts, since all of the isolated RNA had been reverse transcribed. Measured with immunoSEQ multiplex PCR; TCRdb has only the in-frame clones, and not every one. The repertoire holds under 500,000 clones, with 30% as singletons. A single heparinised draw of approximately 100 mL on average was taken per donor. The purity of all sorted populations exceeded 98%. There are 12 residues in the CDR3. The germline V and J ends were trimmed by 4 bases and 9 bases, with 15 bases remaining between them. CDR1 is SQVTM, CDR2 ANQGSEA, per germline.

The sample taken for sequencing was naive CD4+ T cells from blood. This chain joins TRBV29-1 and TRBJ2-5; unclear D gene. This clonotype originated in a man aged 18 to 29 in good health. The CDR3 spells CSVAGWERAQYF. The CDR3 DNA is TGCAGCGTTGCCGGGTGGGAAAGGGCCCAGTACTTC. Using reference TRBV29-1 and TRBJ2-5 for the parts outside the CDR3, the full variable domain is SAVISQKPSRDICQRGTSLTIQCQVDSQVTMMFWYRQQPGQSLTLIATANQGSEATYESGFVIDKFPISRPNLTFSTLTVSNMSPEDSSIYLCSVAGWERAQYFGPGTRLLVL.